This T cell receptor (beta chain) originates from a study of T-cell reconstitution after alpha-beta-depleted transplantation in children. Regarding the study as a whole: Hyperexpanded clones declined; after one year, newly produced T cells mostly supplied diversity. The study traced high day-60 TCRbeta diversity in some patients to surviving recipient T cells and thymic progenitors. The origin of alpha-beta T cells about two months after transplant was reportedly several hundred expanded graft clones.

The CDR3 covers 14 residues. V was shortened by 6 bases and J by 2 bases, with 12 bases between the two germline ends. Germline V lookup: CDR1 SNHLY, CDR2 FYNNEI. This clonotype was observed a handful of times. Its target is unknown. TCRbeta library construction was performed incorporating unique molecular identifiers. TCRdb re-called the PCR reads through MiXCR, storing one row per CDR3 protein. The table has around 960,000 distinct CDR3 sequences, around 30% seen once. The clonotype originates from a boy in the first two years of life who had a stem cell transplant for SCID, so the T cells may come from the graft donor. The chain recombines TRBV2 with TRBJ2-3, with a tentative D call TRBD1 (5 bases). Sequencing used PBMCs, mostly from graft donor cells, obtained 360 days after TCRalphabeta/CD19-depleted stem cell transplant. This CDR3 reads CASSDRTHTDTQYF. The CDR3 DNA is TGTGCCAGCAGCGACAGAACTCACACAGATACGCAGTATTTT.